These 3 T cell receptor beta chains share one sample of origin, sequenced in a study of OX40 agonist ivuxolimab in advanced cancers. The data were produced by immunoSEQ multiplex PCR, yet TCRdb's version contains in-frame clones alone and is incomplete. This sample yields approximately 65,000 clones, of which nearly 85% are seen a single time; roughly 11% belongs to the top ten. The sample in question was CD4+ or CD8+ T cells sorted from blood, obtained in a trial of the OX40 agonist ivuxolimab. Receptor source: an adult with an advanced solid tumor such as melanoma, head and neck, liver or kidney cancer.

The rearrangement joins TRBV18 to TRBJ2-7, with TRBD1 identical over 7 bases. With V trimmed by 4 bases and J by 1 base, 7 bases remained unmatched. The CDR3 length is 15 residues. Germline V gene sequence: CDR1 KGHSH, CDR2 LQKENI. The CDR3 region has the DNA TGTGCCAGCTCACTTGACAGGGTGCTATCCTACGAGCAGTACTTC. Its protein product is CASSLDRVLSYEQYF. Full variable domain (missing parts from reference TRBV18 and TRBJ2-7): NAGVMQNPRHLVRRRGQEARLRCSPMKGHSHVYWYRQLPEEGLKFMVYLQKENIIDESGMPKERFSAEFPKEGPSILRIQQVVRGDSAAYFCASSLDRVLSYEQYFGPGTRLTVT.

The chain combines TRBV7-8 with TRBJ1-2; D is unresolved. The V end lost 0 bases, the J end lost 7 bases, and 18 bases lay between the germline ends. The CDR3 has 16 amino acids. Germline V gene lookup returns CDR1 SGHVS and CDR2 FQNEAQ. In nucleotides, the CDR3 is TGTGCCAGCAGCTTAGCGGGTCCTCAGCAACCCCTTGGCTACACCTTC. Translation: CASSLAGPQQPLGYTF.

V gene TRBV4-1 combines with J gene TRBJ1-1; the match to TRBD1 covers 7 bases. The CDR3 has 13 amino acids. CDR1 and CDR2 (germline): MGHRA, YSYEKL. The junction had 5 bases not matched to a gene; V was cut back by 0 bases and J by 10 bases. CDR3 DNA: TGCGCCAGCAGCCAAGACACAGGGGTAACAGCTTTCTTT. Translation gives CASSQDTGVTAFF.